This record looks at one TCR beta chain sequence and its context. Method: immunoSEQ multiplex PCR; TCRdb's copy keeps in-frame clones and lacks some. The sample has about 52,000 clones, roughly 95% seen once. Between the trimmed V and J ends, which lost 7 bases and 0 bases, there was a span of 9 bases. The CDR3 has 14 amino acids. Germline V gene sequence: CDR1 MNHNY, CDR2 SVGAGI (reference sequence). This entry comes from a study of control samples from healthy donors and cancer patients. The chain recombines TRBV6-6 with TRBJ2-2; D uncertain. The receptor comes from a man aged 25-45 years in good health. The specimen was blood. The CDR3: CASTTAANTGELFF. The CDR3 DNA reads TGTGCCAGCACCACTGCGGCGAACACCGGGGAGCTGTTTTTT.